A single sample gave rise to the 14 T cell receptor beta chains below, sequenced in a study of cytomegalovirus exposure and HLA in healthy donors. The PCR had 60 Vbeta and 13 Jbeta primers. The method was immunoSEQ multiplex PCR; TCRdb's version includes in-frame clones alone and lacks a portion of them. The sample yields some 120,000 clones, just under 70% seen once. Sequencing used PBMCs. The receptors originated from a man aged 25 to 45 in good health and CMV-seropositive.

The chain is built from TRBV11-2 and TRBJ1-6, with TRBD1 matching 8 bases. Germline values: CDR1 SGHAT, CDR2 FQNNGV. The CDR3 covers 15 residues. The junction had 4 bases not matched to a gene; V was cut back by 5 bases and J by 4 bases. The CDR3 coding sequence is TGTGCCAGCAGCACCGGACAGGGTTATAATTCACCCCTCCACTTT. Protein sequence: CASSTGQGYNSPLHF.

The CDR3 nucleotides are TGCGCCAGCAGACGACCCGGGAGTAGTGAAAAACTGTTTTTT. It translates to CASRRPGSSEKLFF. This chain links TRBV4-1 with TRBJ1-4; no clear D. CDR1 is MGHRA, CDR2 YSYEKL, per germline. The CDR3 is 14 amino acids. Trimming shortened V by 6 bases and J by 7 bases, and 15 bases separated the two germline ends.

This clone has more than one count but fewer than ten. This rearrangement joins TRBV11-3 to TRBJ2-3; tentatively, D is TRBD1 (6 bases). Germline V lookup: CDR1 SGHNT, CDR2 YENEEA. Trimming stripped 5 bases from V and 2 bases from J, with 17 bases between. This CDR3 has 16 residues. The CDR3 protein is CASSIRSGHITDTQYF. CDR3 in DNA: TGTGCCAGCAGCATACGGTCGGGACACATCACAGATACGCAGTATTTT.

This chain connects TRBV7-9 to TRBJ1-4; D is uncertain. The V end was cut by 5 bases, the J end by 7 bases, with 5 bases between. The CDR3 extends over 11 amino acids. Germline V lookup: CDR1 SEHNR, CDR2 FQNEAQ (reference sequence). CDR3 amino acids: CASSPFEKLFF. In DNA form, the CDR3 reads TGTGCCAGCAGCCCCTTTGAAAAACTGTTTTTT. The whole variable domain, filled in from reference TRBV7-9 and TRBJ1-4, reads DTGVSQNPRHKITKRGQNVTFRCDPISEHNRLYWYRQTLGQGPEFLTYFQNEAQLEKSRLLSDRFSAERPKGSFSTLEIQRTEQGDSAMYLCASSPFEKLFFGSGTQLSVL.

There are a few counts of this clone. CDR3 DNA: TGTGCCAGTAGTTCCGGCGGATCGCGGGCCGGGGAGCTGTTTTTT. Its translation: CASSSGGSRAGELFF. V is TRBV19 and J is TRBJ2-2, with D possibly matching TRBD2 (5 bases). V lost 5 bases to trimming and J lost 6 bases, with 16 bases between them. Germline CDR1 LNHDA, CDR2 SQIVND (reference sequence). This CDR3 is built from 15 residues. Full variable domain (rest looked up from reference TRBV19 and TRBJ2-2): DGGITQSPKYLFRKEGQNVTLSCEQNLNHDAMYWYRQDPGQGLRLIYYSQIVNDFQKGDIAEGYSVSREKKESFPLTVTSAQKNPTAFYLCASSSGGSRAGELFFGEGSRLTVL.

The chain couples TRBV11-3 to TRBJ2-6; 9 positions agree with TRBD1. The germline CDR1 and CDR2 sequences are SGHNT and YENEEA. V gave up 4 bases and J gave up 0 bases; unmatched junction bases: 10. The CDR3 runs 19 residues. The CDR3: CASSSPPGTGNSGANVLTF. CDR3 bases: TGTGCCAGCAGCTCGCCCCCCGGGACAGGGAACTCTGGGGCCAACGTCCTGACTTTC.

The chain couples TRBV4-3 to TRBJ2-3, with 7 bases identical to TRBD1. CDR1 and CDR2 from the germline V gene are LGHNA and YSLEER. The V gene end was trimmed by 0 bases and the J gene end by 2 bases; junction bases not matched to a gene: 8. The CDR3 is 17 residues long. The chain's CDR3 is CASSQERLGTATDTQYF. In DNA, the CDR3 is TGCGCCAGCAGCCAAGAGAGGCTCGGGACAGCCACAGATACGCAGTATTTT.

The rearrangement joins TRBV7-8 to TRBJ1-2, with TRBD1 identical over 7 bases. In germline, CDR1 is SGHVS, CDR2 FQNEAQ. CDR3 size: 14 residues. V lost 5 bases and J lost 4; bases outside the gene matches: 7. The CDR3, as DNA: TGTGCCAGCAGCGGTGGGACAGCTGTCTATGGCTACACCTTC. Its protein is CASSGGTAVYGYTF.

V usage is TRBV6-1 and J usage is TRBJ2-5; D may be TRBD2 (5 bases). The V gene lost 1 base and the J gene lost 11 bases, with 17 bases spanning the gap. The CDR3 has 14 residues. The germline V gene encodes CDR1 MNHNS and CDR2 SASEGT. DNA of the CDR3: TGTGCCAGCAGTGAAGGGCGGGCCCTTTGGGAGCAGTACTTC. Translated: CASSEGRALWEQYF.

V and J are TRBV5-1 and TRBJ2-7, with D possibly TRBD1 on 5 matching bases. Germline CDR1 reads SGHRS; CDR2 reads YFSETQ. V lost 0 bases and J 7 bases, leaving 14 bases between the germline ends. This CDR3 has 14 amino acids. CDR3 in DNA: TGCGCCAGCAGCTTGGGGTCTACAGGTAGAGAGCAGTACTTC. It translates to CASSLGSTGREQYF. The whole variable domain, remainder taken from reference TRBV5-1 and TRBJ2-7, is KAGVTQTPRYLIKTRGQQVTLSCSPISGHRSVSWYQQTPGQGLQFLFEYFSETQRNKGNFPGRFSGRQFSNSRSEMNVSTLELGDSALYLCASSLGSTGREQYFGPGTRLTVT.

The CDR3 sequence: CASSEDRGDYGYTF. CDR3 nucleotide sequence: TGTGCCAGCAGTGAGGACAGGGGTGACTATGGCTACACCTTC. This chain connects TRBV2 to TRBJ1-2; 9 nucleotides line up with TRBD1. Germline values: CDR1 SNHLY, CDR2 FYNNEI. This CDR3 is built from 14 residues. J gave up 3 bases and V 3 bases, and 2 bases lay outside the gene matches.

This clone came up a few times. The chain uses TRBV28 and TRBJ1-3, with TRBD1 as a possible D gene (6 bases). V lost 1 base and J 0 bases, leaving 10 bases between the germline ends. The CDR3 spans 16 residues. The germline V gene encodes CDR1 MDHEN and CDR2 SYDVKM. Written as DNA, the CDR3 is TGTGCCAGCAGTTTATCTCAGGGGATCTCTGGAAACACCATATATTTT. Residues: CASSLSQGISGNTIYF.

This clone was recorded once. The chain has TRBV7-2 and TRBJ2-7; D is possibly TRBD2 (5 bases). Germline loops: CDR1 SGHTA, CDR2 FQGNSA. There are 14 residues in the CDR3. V lost 3 bases to trimming and J lost 8 bases, with 17 bases between them. CDR3 residues: CASSFEGAPPQQYV. In DNA, the CDR3 is TGTGCCAGCAGCTTTGAGGGAGCCCCACCCCAGCAGTACGTC.

The J gene is TRBJ2-7, the V gene TRBV4-2; TRBD1 matches at 11 bases. The CDR3 extends over 17 amino acids. The V gene's germline CDR1 is LGHNA and CDR2 YNFKEQ. V lost 1 base to trimming and J lost 1 base; unmatched junction nucleotides: 6. CDR3 nucleotide sequence: TGTGCCAGCAGCCAAGTCATGGACAGGGGGCAATCCTACGAGCAGTACTTC. Translated: CASSQVMDRGQSYEQYF.